The 25 T cell receptor beta chains reported below all come from one sample, sequenced in a study of T cell responses to AZD1222 COVID-19 vaccine. TCRdb's table, derived via immunoSEQ multiplex PCR, lists solely in-frame clones and lacks some. The sample contains approximately 98,000 clones, more than 70% of which appear only once. Specimen: peripheral blood, collected on day 0 of MenACWY control vaccination. The receptors here all came from an adult in good health.

Only one count was recorded for this clone. J is TRBJ1-3 and V is TRBV5-1; 8 bases match TRBD1. Trimming took 5 bases from V and 2 from J; bases not matched to a gene: 6. CDR1 and CDR2 (germline): SGHRS, YFSETQ. This CDR3 is 15 amino acids long. Written as DNA, the CDR3 is TGCGCCAGCAGTTCGGGACAGGCGGCTGGAAACACCATATATTTT. Amino acid sequence: CASSSGQAAGNTIYF.

V gene TRBV18 combines with J gene TRBJ1-6; TRBD1 matches 9 bases. V trimming: 6 bases; J trimming: 5 bases; junction bases outside the gene matches: 5. Germline V gene lookup returns CDR1 KGHSH and CDR2 LQKENI. The CDR3 is 15 amino acids. CDR3 DNA sequence: TGTGCCAGCTCTCCGAGGACAGGGGATAATTCACCCCTCCACTTT. This translates into CASSPRTGDNSPLHF.

The chain recombines TRBV15 with TRBJ2-5; a possible D gene is TRBD1 (7 bases). Germline CDR1 LNHNV, CDR2 YYDKDF (reference sequence). The CDR3 runs 13 residues. Trimming cost V 4 bases and J 7 bases, with 13 bases left between them. Written as DNA, the CDR3 is TGTGCCACCAGCACCAGGGGGGCCAGGACCCAGTACTTC. Protein: CATSTRGARTQYF.

A single count supports this clone. The chain employs TRBV19 and TRBJ1-3; a weak D match, TRBD1 (6 bases). Germline V CDR1 and CDR2: LNHDA, SQIVND (reference sequence). V shed 6 bases and J shed 7 bases, with 13 bases lying between them. CDR3 length: 13 amino acids. The CDR3 loop reads CASRGTPGNTIYF. CDR3 bases: TGTGCCAGTAGGGGGACACCAGGTAACACCATATATTTT. The variable domain in full, with the rest retrieved from reference TRBV19 and TRBJ1-3, is DGGITQSPKYLFRKEGQNVTLSCEQNLNHDAMYWYRQDPGQGLRLIYYSQIVNDFQKGDIAEGYSVSREKKESFPLTVTSAQKNPTAFYLCASRGTPGNTIYFGEGSWLTVV.

This clone was found once. The rearrangement uses TRBV6-2 or TRBV6-3 and TRBJ1-1, with TRBD1 identical over 7 bases. This CDR3 has 17 amino acids. Per germline, CDR1 MNHEY and CDR2 SVGEGT. Trimming at V came to 2 bases and at J to 1 base, leaving 10 bases not matched to a gene. The CDR3 bases are TGTGCCAGCAGTTACCCCAGGGGGGGTGTCCAGAACACTGAAGCTTTCTTT. It is translated as CASSYPRGGVQNTEAFF.

This chain joins TRBV9 and TRBJ2-2; D may be TRBD2 (6 bases). This CDR3 is 15 amino acids long. Germline V gene data show CDR1 as SGDLS and CDR2 as YYNGEE. V lost 3 bases and J 5 bases, leaving 14 bases between the germline ends. Written as DNA, the CDR3 is TGTGCCAGCAGCGCGACTAGGGCTTGGACCGGGGAGCTGTTTTTT. Residues: CASSATRAWTGELFF.

This sequence joins TRBV4-1 and TRBJ1-2; D uncertain. Trimming took 0 bases from V and 3 from J, leaving 8 bases between them. The germline V gene encodes CDR1 MGHRA and CDR2 YSYEKL. There are 14 residues in the CDR3. The CDR3 nucleotides read TGCGCCAGCAGCCAAGATTCGGCGGACTATGGCTACACCTTC. This translates into CASSQDSADYGYTF.

The rearrangement links TRBV7-9 to TRBJ1-6, with 7 bases fitting TRBD1. V lost 4 bases to trimming and J lost 13 bases; unmatched junction nucleotides: 7. This CDR3 comprises 13 residues. CDR1 and CDR2 from the germline V gene are SEHNR and FQNEAQ (reference sequence). CDR3: CASSWDSGSPLHF. As DNA, the CDR3 is TGTGCCAGCAGCTGGGACAGTGGGTCGCCCCTCCACTTT.

The genes are TRBV5-1 and TRBJ2-7; D possibly uses TRBD1 or TRBD2 (5 bases each). This CDR3 spans 13 amino acids. CDR1 and CDR2 (germline): SGHRS, YFSETQ. V gave up 3 bases and J gave up 1 base, with 8 bases separating them. The CDR3 coding sequence is TGCGCCAGCAGCTGGGGGTTATCCTACGAGCAGTACTTC. As protein: CASSWGLSYEQYF. Together with reference TRBV5-1 and TRBJ2-7, the CDR3 gives the full variable domain: KAGVTQTPRYLIKTRGQQVTLSCSPISGHRSVSWYQQTPGQGLQFLFEYFSETQRNKGNFPGRFSGRQFSNSRSEMNVSTLELGDSALYLCASSWGLSYEQYFGPGTRLTVT.

The CDR3 spells CASSLLGALTYEQYF. The DNA of the CDR3 is TGTGCCAGCAGTTTACTGGGGGCCTTAACCTACGAGCAGTACTTC. The chain recombines TRBV27 with TRBJ2-7, with D possibly TRBD1 on 6 matching bases. Germline CDR1 reads MNHEY; CDR2 reads SMNVEV (reference sequence). V was shortened by 2 bases and J by 2 bases, with 13 bases between the two germline ends. The CDR3 runs 15 residues.

The J gene is TRBJ1-4, the V gene TRBV4-1; tentatively, D is TRBD1 (5 bases). The CDR3 contains 16 residues. Trimming removed 3 bases from V and 2 bases from J, with 13 bases in between. From germline, CDR1 is MGHRA and CDR2 YSYEKL. In DNA, the CDR3 is TGCGCCAGCAGCCAGCCGGGGGGAGCGACTAATGAAAAACTGTTTTTT. Translation: CASSQPGGATNEKLFF.

This clone was seen a single time. V gene TRBV7-3 combines with J gene TRBJ2-7, with D possibly matching TRBD1 (6 bases). V lost 5 bases to trimming and J lost 5 bases, with 13 bases between them. Looked up from germline, CDR1 is SGHTA and CDR2 is FQGTGA. The CDR3 sequence is 13 residues long. The CDR3 DNA is TGTGCCAGCAGCCTCTCAGGGGCCCACGAGCAGTACTTC. Encoded protein: CASSLSGAHEQYF.

CDR3 in DNA: TGTGCCAGTAGCGGGCCTTGGCAGCCCCAGCATTTT. This translates into CASSGPWQPQHF. The V call is TRBV19, the J call TRBJ1-5, with unresolved D. Germline V lookup: CDR1 LNHDA, CDR2 SQIVND (reference sequence). Trimming pared 6 bases from V and 7 bases from J, leaving 10 bases between. The CDR3 is 12 residues long.

The CDR3 bases are TGTGCCACCAGCAGAGATCGGTCCTACGAGCAGTACTTC. It codes for CATSRDRSYEQYF. This chain links TRBV15 with TRBJ2-7, with no clear D. This CDR3 contains 13 residues. Trimming cost V 0 bases and J 1 base, with 4 bases left between them. The germline V gene has CDR1 LNHNV and CDR2 YYDKDF (reference sequence).

V gene TRBV7-9 combines with J gene TRBJ1-4; D unclear. Trimming cost V 3 bases and J 8 bases, with 7 bases left between them. Germline V gene data show CDR1 as SEHNR and CDR2 as FQNEAQ (reference sequence). The CDR3 runs 12 residues. CDR3 bases: TGTGCCAGCAGCTTGGGCGAGGAAAAACTGTTTTTT. It encodes CASSLGEEKLFF.

The gene calls are TRBV4-1 and TRBJ1-1; D possibly corresponds to TRBD1 (6 bases). V lost 1 base, J lost 4 bases, and 13 bases lay in between. CDR3 length: 15 amino acids. Germline V CDR1 and CDR2: MGHRA, YSYEKL. This CDR3 is CASSQVPEGGTEAFF. The CDR3 nucleotides read TGCGCCAGCAGCCAAGTTCCCGAGGGGGGCACTGAAGCTTTCTTT.

This chain connects TRBV24-1 to TRBJ1-2; a weak D match, TRBD1 (6 bases). This CDR3 contains 13 residues. V was trimmed by 4 bases and J by 8 bases, leaving 13 bases between them. The germline V gene encodes CDR1 KGHDR and CDR2 SFDVKD. The CDR3 DNA is TGTGCCACCAGTGAGCCTACAGGGCAGGGCTACACCTTC. Translated, it gives CATSEPTGQGYTF.

J is TRBJ1-1 and V is TRBV5-1, with a weak D call TRBD1 (5 bases). The CDR3 has 14 residues. The germline V and J ends were trimmed by 2 bases and 3 bases, with 11 bases remaining between them. CDR1 SGHRS and CDR2 YFSETQ come from the germline V gene. The CDR3, as DNA: TGCGCCAGCAGCTTTGTGGGGCAGCACACTGAAGCTTTCTTT. This codes for CASSFVGQHTEAFF.

The CDR3 protein is CASSSGPGGFGYTF. DNA of the CDR3: TGTGCCAGCAGCTCCGGACCGGGTGGTTTTGGCTACACCTTC. The genes are TRBV7-3 and TRBJ1-2, with D unresolved. Trimming stripped 4 bases from V and 7 bases from J, with 16 bases between. The CDR3 loop spans 14 amino acids. Germline V lookup: CDR1 SGHTA, CDR2 FQGTGA.

The chain has TRBV29-1 and TRBJ1-1; 10 positions match TRBD1. The CDR3 sequence is 14 residues long. V gave up 6 bases and J gave up 5 bases; unmatched junction bases: 9. From germline, CDR1 is SQVTM and CDR2 ANQGSEA. The CDR3 spells CSVGWTGGSTEAFF. CDR3 in DNA: TGCAGCGTAGGTTGGACAGGGGGAAGTACTGAAGCTTTCTTT.

The V and J genes are TRBV6-5 and TRBJ1-1; D is unclear. This CDR3 has 11 amino acids. CDR1 and CDR2 (germline): MNHEY, SVGAGI. With 6 bases removed from V and 11 bases from J, the gap between germline ends came to 13 bases. In nucleotides, the CDR3 is TGTGCCAGCAGCCAAGTCCCCAGGGCTTTCTTT. Residues: CASSQVPRAFF.

In this sample, this clone turned up once. The germline gene is not matched at one end of the junction; a read error may be the cause. V gene TRBV18 combines with J gene TRBJ2-1, with 7 bases aligning to TRBD2. Germline V CDR1 and CDR2: KGHSH, LQKENI. CDR3 length: 13 amino acids. The CDR3 DNA sequence: TGTGCCAGCTCCCCACTGGGACTAACGGAGCAGTTCTTC. Its protein is CASSPLGLTEQFF.

V gene TRBV5-4 combines with J gene TRBJ2-1; 11 bases match TRBD2. CDR3 length equals 14 residues. V trimming: 3 bases; J trimming: 6 bases; junction bases outside the gene matches: 2. Germline CDR1 and CDR2: SGHNT and YYREEE (reference sequence). The DNA for the CDR3 is TGTGCCAGCAGCTCAGGGACTAGCGGCAATGAGCAGTTCTTC. It encodes CASSSGTSGNEQFF.

This rearrangement joins TRBV18 to TRBJ2-3; 8 bases are a match to TRBD2. Germline V CDR1 and CDR2: KGHSH, LQKENI. Trimming cost V 3 bases and J 5 bases; bases outside gene matches: 7. The CDR3 has 15 residues. Here the CDR3 reads CASSPRGGHEDTQYF. CDR3 DNA sequence: TGTGCCAGCTCACCTCGGGGGGGCCATGAAGATACGCAGTATTTT.

The V gene is TRBV11-3, the J gene TRBJ1-2, with 7 bases lining up with TRBD1. Unmatched junction bases numbered 2, after V lost 4 bases and J lost 3 bases. The CDR3 is 13 residues long. Per germline, CDR1 SGHNT and CDR2 YENEEA. The CDR3 bases are TGTGCCAGCAGCTCCGGACAGGACTATGGCTACACCTTC. Amino acid sequence: CASSSGQDYGYTF.